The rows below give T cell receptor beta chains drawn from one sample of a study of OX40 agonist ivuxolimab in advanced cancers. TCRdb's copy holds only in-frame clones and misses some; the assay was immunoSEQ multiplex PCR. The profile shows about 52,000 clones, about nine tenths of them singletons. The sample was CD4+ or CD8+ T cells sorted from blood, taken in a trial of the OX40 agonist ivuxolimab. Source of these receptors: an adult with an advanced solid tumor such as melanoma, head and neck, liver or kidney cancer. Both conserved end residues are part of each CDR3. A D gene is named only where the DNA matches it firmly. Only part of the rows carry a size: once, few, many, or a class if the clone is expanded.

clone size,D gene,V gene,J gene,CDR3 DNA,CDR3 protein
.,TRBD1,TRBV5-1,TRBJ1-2,TGCGCCAGCAGCTTGGCGGACACGCCGGGACAGGGGGCCTTCTGGTATGGCTACACCTTC,CASSLADTPGQGAFWYGYTF
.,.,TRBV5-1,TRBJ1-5,TGCGCCAGCAGTCAGGGGACGAGCAATCAGCCCCAGCATTTT,CASSQGTSNQPQHF
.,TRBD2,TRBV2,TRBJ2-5,TGTGCCAGCACCAGGGGTCTAGCGGGGGTAGAGACCCAGTACTTC,CASTRGLAGVETQYF
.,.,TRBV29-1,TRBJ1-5,TGCAGCGTTTCGGCGGGGAGCAATCAGCCCCAGCATTTT,CSVSAGSNQPQHF
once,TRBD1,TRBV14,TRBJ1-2,TGTGCCAGCAGCCCCCTACAATCCTCGACAGGGAACTATGGCTACACCTTC,CASSPLQSSTGNYGYTF
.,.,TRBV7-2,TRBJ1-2,TGTGCCAGCAGCTCCAGGGTTAACTATGGCTACACCTTC,CASSSRVNYGYTF
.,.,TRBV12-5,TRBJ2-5,TGTGCTAGTGGTCCCGGACGGGAAGAGACCCAGTACTTC,CASGPGREETQYF
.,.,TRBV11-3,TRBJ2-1,TGTGCCAGCAGCTTAAGGGCAGACCCCTACAATGAGCAGTTCTTC,CASSLRADPYNEQFF
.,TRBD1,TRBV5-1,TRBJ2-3,TGCGCCAGCGGAACCCGACAGGGAGTCTCAGATACGCAGTATTTT,CASGTRQGVSDTQYF
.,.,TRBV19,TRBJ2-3,TGTGCCAGTACCTTGGGACTTTCCCCTAGCACAGATACGCAGTATTTT,CASTLGLSPSTDTQYF
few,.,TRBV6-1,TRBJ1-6,TGTGCCAGCAGTGAAAACGGGGGGGGCAATTCACCCCTCCACTTT,CASSENGGGNSPLHF
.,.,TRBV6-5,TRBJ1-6,TGTGCCAGCAGTTACGGGATCGCCCTCCGGGATTCACCCCTCCACTTT,CASSYGIALRDSPLHF
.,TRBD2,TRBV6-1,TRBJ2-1,TGTGCCAGCAGTGCCGGGACTAGCGGCTACAATGAGCAGTTCTTC,CASSAGTSGYNEQFF
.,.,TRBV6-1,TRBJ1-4,TGTGCCAGCAGTGAGCGGTCCCACAGCCTGGCAACTAATGAAAAACTGTTTTTT,CASSERSHSLATNEKLFF
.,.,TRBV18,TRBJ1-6,TGTGCCAGCTCACCAAAGGTTCCGGTAGGAGTAGAGTCACCCCTCCACTTT,CASSPKVPVGVESPLHF
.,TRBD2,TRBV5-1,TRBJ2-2,TGCGCCAGCAGCCCAGGGACTAGCGGGGATACCGGGGAGCTGTTTTTT,CASSPGTSGDTGELFF
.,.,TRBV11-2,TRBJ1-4,TGTGCCAGCAGCTCCACAGGATTTAATGAAAAACTGTTTTTT,CASSSTGFNEKLFF
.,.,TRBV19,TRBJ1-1,TGTGCCAGTAGTATTCTGGTGGACACTGAAGCTTTCTTT,CASSILVDTEAFF